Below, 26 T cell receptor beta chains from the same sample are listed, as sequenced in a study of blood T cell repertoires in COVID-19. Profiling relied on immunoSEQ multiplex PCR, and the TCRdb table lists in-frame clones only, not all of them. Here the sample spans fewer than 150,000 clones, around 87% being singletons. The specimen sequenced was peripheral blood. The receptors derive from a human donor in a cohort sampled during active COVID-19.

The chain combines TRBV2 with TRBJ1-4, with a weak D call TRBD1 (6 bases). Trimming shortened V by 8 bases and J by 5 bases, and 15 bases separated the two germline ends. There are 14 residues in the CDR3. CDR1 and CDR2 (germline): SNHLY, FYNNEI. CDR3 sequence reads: CASYRDGTNEKLFF. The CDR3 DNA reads TGTGCCAGCTACAGGGACGGCACGAATGAAAAACTGTTTTTT.

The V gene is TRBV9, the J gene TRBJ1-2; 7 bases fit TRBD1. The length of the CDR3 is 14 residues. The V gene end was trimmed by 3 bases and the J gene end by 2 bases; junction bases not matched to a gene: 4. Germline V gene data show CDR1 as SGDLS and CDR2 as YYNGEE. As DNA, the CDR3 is TGTGCCAGCAGCGAACAGACAGGGAACTATGGCTACACCTTC. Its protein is CASSEQTGNYGYTF.

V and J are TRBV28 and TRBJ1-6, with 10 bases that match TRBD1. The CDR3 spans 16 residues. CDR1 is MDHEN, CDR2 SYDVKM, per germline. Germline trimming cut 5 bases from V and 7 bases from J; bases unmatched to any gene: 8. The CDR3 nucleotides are TGTGCCAGCAGTCCCCCGGGACAGGGGAGGAATTCACCCCTCCACTTT. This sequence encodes CASSPPGQGRNSPLHF. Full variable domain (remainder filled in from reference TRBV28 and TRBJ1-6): DVKVTQSSRYLVKRTGEKVFLECVQDMDHENMFWYRQDPGLGLRLIYFSYDVKMKEKGDIPEGYSVSREKKERFSLILESASTNQTSMYLCASSPPGQGRNSPLHFGNGTRLTVT.

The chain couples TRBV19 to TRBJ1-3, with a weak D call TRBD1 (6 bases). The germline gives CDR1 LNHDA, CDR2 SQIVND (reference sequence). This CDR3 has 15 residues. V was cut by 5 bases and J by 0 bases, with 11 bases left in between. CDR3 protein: CASSLMDSSGNTIYF. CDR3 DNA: TGTGCCAGTAGTCTGATGGACAGCTCTGGAAACACCATATATTTT.

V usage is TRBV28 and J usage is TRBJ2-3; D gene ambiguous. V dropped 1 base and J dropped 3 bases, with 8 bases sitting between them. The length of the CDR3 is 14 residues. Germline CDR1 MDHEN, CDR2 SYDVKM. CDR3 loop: CASSLFATTDTQYF. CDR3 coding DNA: TGTGCCAGCAGTTTATTCGCAACTACAGATACGCAGTATTTT.

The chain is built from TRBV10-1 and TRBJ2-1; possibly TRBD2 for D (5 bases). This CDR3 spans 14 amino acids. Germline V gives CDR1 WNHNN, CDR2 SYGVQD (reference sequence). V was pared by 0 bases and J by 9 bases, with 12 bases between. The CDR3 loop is CASSESSSFGEQFF. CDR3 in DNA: TGCGCCAGCAGTGAGTCTTCTAGCTTCGGTGAGCAGTTCTTC.

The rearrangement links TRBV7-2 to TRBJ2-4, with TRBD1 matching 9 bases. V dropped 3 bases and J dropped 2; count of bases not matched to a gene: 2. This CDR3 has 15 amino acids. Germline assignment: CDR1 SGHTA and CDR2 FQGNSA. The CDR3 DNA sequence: TGTGCCAGCAGCTTGGGACAGGGCCCCAAAAACATTCAGTACTTC. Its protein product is CASSLGQGPKNIQYF.

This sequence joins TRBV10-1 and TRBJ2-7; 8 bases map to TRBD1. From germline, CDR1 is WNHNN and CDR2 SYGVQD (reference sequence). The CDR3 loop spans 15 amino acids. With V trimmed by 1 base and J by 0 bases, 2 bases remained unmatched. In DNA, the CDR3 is TGCGCCAGCAGTGAGTGGACAGGGCGCTCCTACGAGCAGTACTTC. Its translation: CASSEWTGRSYEQYF.

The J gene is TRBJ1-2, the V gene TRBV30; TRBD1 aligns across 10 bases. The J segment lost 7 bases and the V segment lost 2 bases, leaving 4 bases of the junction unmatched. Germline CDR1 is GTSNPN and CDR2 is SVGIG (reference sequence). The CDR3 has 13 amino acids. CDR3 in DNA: TGTGCCTGGAGTTGGACAGGGGGATTTGGCTACACCTTC. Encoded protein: CAWSWTGGFGYTF.

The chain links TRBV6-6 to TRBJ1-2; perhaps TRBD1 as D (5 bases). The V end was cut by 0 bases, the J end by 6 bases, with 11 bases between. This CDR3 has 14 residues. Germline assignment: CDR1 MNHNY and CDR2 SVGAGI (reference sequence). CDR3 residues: CASSYSGGGDGYTF. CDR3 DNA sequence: TGTGCCAGCAGTTACTCTGGGGGAGGGGATGGCTACACCTTC.

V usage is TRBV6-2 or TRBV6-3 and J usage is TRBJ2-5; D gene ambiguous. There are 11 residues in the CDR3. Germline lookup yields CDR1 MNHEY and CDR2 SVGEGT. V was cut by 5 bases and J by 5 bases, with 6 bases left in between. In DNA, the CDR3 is TGTGCCAGCAGTCCCCGGGAGACCCAGTACTTC. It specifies CASSPRETQYF.

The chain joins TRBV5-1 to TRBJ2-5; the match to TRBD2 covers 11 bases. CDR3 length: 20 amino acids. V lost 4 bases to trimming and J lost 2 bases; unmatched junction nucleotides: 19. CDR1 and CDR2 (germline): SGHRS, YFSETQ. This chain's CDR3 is CASSLQGLAVPGGPQETQYF. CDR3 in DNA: TGCGCCAGCAGCCTCCAGGGACTAGCGGTGCCTGGGGGCCCACAAGAGACCCAGTACTTC.

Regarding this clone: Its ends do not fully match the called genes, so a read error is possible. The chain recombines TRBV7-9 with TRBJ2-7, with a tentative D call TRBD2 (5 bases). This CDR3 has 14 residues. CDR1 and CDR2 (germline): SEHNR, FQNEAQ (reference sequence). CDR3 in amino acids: CVSSAGGGLYEQYF. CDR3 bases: TGTGTCAGCAGCGCAGGTGGCGGGTTATACGAGCAGTACTTC.

CDR3 nucleotides: TGTGCCAGCAGTATAAGCCCACAGGGGCTCATTTACGAGCAGTACTTC. Translated, it gives CASSISPQGLIYEQYF. The chain employs TRBV28 and TRBJ2-7; TRBD1 aligns across 7 bases. This CDR3 region has 16 residues. Germline V gene lookup returns CDR1 MDHEN and CDR2 SYDVKM. Germline trimming cut 5 bases from V and 4 bases from J; bases unmatched to any gene: 14.

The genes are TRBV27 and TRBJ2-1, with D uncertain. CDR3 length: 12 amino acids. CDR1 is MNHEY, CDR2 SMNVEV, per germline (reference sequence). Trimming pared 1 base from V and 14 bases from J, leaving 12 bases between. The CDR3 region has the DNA TGTGCCAGCAGTTTATTAGAGGCGGTCGAGTTCTTC. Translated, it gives CASSLLEAVEFF.

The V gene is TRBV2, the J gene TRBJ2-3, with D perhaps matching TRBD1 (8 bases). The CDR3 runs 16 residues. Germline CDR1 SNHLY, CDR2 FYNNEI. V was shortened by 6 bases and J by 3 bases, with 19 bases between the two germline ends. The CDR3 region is CASRPGQGGTTDTQYF. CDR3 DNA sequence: TGTGCCAGCAGGCCCGGACAGGGAGGGACGACAGATACGCAGTATTTT.

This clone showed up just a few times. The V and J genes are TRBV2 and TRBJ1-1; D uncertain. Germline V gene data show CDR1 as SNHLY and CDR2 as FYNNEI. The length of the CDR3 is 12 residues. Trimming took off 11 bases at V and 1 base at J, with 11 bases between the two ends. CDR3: CAGAVGNTEAFF. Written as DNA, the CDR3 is TGTGCCGGAGCAGTGGGGAACACTGAAGCTTTCTTT.

The CDR3 loop reads CASSWGQRGEAFF. DNA for the CDR3: TGTGCCAGCAGTTGGGGCCAAAGGGGTGAAGCTTTCTTT. The chain joins TRBV6-5 to TRBJ1-1; TRBD1 is a possible D gene (5 bases). The ends were cut back, 4 bases at V and 7 bases at J, with 13 bases in the middle. Germline V gene data show CDR1 as MNHEY and CDR2 as SVGAGI. The CDR3 runs 13 residues.

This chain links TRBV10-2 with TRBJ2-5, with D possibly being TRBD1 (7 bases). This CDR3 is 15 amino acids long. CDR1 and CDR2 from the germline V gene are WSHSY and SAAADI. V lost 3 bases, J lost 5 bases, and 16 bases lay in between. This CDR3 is CASSEGGGAFETQYF. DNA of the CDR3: TGCGCCAGCAGTGAAGGAGGGGGCGCGTTTGAGACCCAGTACTTC.

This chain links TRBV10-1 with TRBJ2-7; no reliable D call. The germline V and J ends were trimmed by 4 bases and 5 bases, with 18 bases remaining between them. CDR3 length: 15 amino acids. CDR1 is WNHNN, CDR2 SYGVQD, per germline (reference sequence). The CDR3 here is CASSGSAGVFNEQYF. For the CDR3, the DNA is TGCGCCAGCAGTGGGAGTGCCGGAGTGTTTAACGAGCAGTACTTC.

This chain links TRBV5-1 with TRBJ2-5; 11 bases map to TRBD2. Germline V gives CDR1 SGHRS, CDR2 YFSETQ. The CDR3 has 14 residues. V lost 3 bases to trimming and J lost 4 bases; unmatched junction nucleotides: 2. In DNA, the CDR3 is TGCGCCAGCAGCTGGACTAGCGGGTTAGAGACCCAGTACTTC. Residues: CASSWTSGLETQYF.

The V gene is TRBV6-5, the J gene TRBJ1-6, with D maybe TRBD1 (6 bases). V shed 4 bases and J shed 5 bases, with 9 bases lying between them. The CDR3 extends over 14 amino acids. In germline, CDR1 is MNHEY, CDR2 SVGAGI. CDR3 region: CASSLTGDNSPLHF. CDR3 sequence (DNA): TGTGCCAGCAGTTTGACAGGAGATAATTCACCCCTCCACTTT.

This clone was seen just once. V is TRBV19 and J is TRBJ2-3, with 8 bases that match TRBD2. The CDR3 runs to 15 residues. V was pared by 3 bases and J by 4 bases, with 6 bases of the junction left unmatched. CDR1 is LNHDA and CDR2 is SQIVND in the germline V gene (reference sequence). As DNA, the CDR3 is TGTGCCAGTAGTATCTTAGCGGGAAATGCAGATACGCAGTATTTT. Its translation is CASSILAGNADTQYF.

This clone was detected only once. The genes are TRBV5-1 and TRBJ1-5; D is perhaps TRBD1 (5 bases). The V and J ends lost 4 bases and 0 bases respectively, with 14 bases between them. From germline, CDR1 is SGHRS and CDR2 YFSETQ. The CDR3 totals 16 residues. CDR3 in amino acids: CASSLAGPYSNQPQHF. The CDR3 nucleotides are TGCGCCAGCAGCCTCGCGGGACCCTATAGCAATCAGCCCCAGCATTTT.

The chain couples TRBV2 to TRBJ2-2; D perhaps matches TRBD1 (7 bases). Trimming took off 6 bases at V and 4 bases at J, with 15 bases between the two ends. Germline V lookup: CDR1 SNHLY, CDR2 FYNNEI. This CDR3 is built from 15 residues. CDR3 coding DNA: TGTGCCAGCAGAGGAGGAGGGGGCCGCACCGGGGAGCTGTTTTTT. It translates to CASRGGGGRTGELFF.

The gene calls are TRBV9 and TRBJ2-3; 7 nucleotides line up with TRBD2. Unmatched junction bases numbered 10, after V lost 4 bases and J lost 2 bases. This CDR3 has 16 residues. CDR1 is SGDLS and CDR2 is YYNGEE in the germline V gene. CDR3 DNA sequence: TGTGCCAGCAGCCCCCGACTAGCCGGTCACACAGATACGCAGTATTTT. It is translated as CASSPRLAGHTDTQYF.